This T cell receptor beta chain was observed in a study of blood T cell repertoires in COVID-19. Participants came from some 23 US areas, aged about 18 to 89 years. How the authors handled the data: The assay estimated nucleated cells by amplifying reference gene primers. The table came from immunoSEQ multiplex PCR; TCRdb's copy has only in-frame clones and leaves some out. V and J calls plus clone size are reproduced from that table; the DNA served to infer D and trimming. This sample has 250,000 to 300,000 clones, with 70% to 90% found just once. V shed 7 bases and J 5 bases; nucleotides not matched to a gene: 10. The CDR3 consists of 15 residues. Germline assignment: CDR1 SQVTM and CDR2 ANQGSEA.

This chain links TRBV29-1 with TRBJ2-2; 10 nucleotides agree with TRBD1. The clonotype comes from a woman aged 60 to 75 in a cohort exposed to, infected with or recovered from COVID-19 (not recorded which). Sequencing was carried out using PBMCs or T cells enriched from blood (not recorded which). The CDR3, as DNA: TGCAGCGCCAAACTTCCGGGACAGGGGACCGGGGAGCTGTTTTTT. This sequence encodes CSAKLPGQGTGELFF.